A single sample gave rise to the 8 T cell receptor beta chains below, sequenced in a study of blood T cell repertoires in COVID-19. Sequencing was performed with immunoSEQ multiplex PCR; in TCRdb, only in-frame clones are kept and a portion is missing. The table has 52,000 or so clones, roughly 85% seen once; the top ten hold approximately 2.6%. Sequencing was performed on peripheral blood. The receptors here all came from a man of 80 years or more with acute or convalescent COVID-19.

This rearrangement joins TRBV10-3 to TRBJ2-5; possibly TRBD1 for D (6 bases). CDR3 length: 15 residues. Trimming took off 3 bases at V and 1 base at J, with 12 bases between the two ends. In germline, CDR1 is ENHRY, CDR2 SYGVKD. CDR3 DNA sequence: TGTGCCATCAGTGACCCGGGGACAATCCAAGAGACCCAGTACTTC. This translates into CAISDPGTIQETQYF.

J is TRBJ1-6 and V is TRBV7-2; D is unclear. Germline values: CDR1 SGHTA, CDR2 FQGNSA. The CDR3 length is 14 residues. V lost 4 bases and J lost 4, with 8 bases in between. The CDR3 sequence is CASSSRSYNSPLHF. Written as DNA, the CDR3 is TGTGCCAGCAGCTCCAGATCGTATAATTCACCCCTCCACTTT.

The chain is built from TRBV30 and TRBJ2-7, with TRBD1 matching 9 bases. The CDR3 contains 17 residues. V gave up 2 bases and J gave up 4 bases; unmatched junction bases: 15. Germline CDR1 and CDR2: GTSNPN and SVGIG (reference sequence). In DNA, the CDR3 is TGTGCCTGGAGTTTATTTCTTACAGGGGGCACTTCGTACGAGCAGTACTTC. This gives the protein CAWSLFLTGGTSYEQYF.

J is TRBJ2-3 and V is TRBV7-3; D gene unclear. Between the trimmed V and J ends, which lost 6 bases and 6 bases, there was a span of 7 bases. The CDR3 is made up of 11 amino acids. Germline CDR1 reads SGHTA; CDR2 reads FQGTGA. The DNA of the CDR3 is TGTGCCAGCAGGAACGGTGATACGCAGTATTTT. It specifies CASRNGDTQYF.

With respect to this clone: Its ends do not fully match the called genes, so a read error is possible. J is TRBJ1-1 and V is TRBV29-1; TRBD1 matches 12 bases. CDR1 is SQVTM and CDR2 is ANQGSEA in the germline V gene. The CDR3 is made up of 14 amino acids. CDR3 DNA: TGCAGCGTTCAAGAGGGACAGGGGGCCACTGAAGCTTTCTTT. Protein product: CSVQEGQGATEAFF.

This clone was observed a handful of times. This chain links TRBV18 with TRBJ1-5; D gene unclear. V was pared by 3 bases and J by 2 bases, with 14 bases between. There are 16 residues in the CDR3. In germline, CDR1 is KGHSH, CDR2 LQKENI. This CDR3 reads CASSPDSSTGNQPQHF. The CDR3 DNA reads as TGTGCCAGCTCACCGGACTCTTCCACGGGCAATCAGCCCCAGCATTTT.

This chain joins TRBV19 and TRBJ1-2; maybe TRBD1 (6 bases). The V and J ends lost 2 bases and 7 bases respectively, with 11 bases between them. Per germline, CDR1 LNHDA and CDR2 SQIVND (reference sequence). The CDR3 is 13 amino acids. In nucleotides, the CDR3 is TGTGCCAGTAGTATACCGACAGGTCGTGGCTACACCTTC. Translation gives CASSIPTGRGYTF.

The table lists this clone with a few counts. The genes are TRBV6-5 and TRBJ2-7; 8 nucleotides agree with TRBD2. The J segment lost 1 base and the V segment lost 2 bases, leaving 1 base of the junction unmatched. The CDR3 runs to 14 residues. Germline V CDR1 and CDR2: MNHEY, SVGAGI. CDR3: CASSYREGSYEQYF. CDR3 nucleotide sequence: TGTGCCAGCAGTTACCGGGAGGGGTCCTACGAGCAGTACTTC.